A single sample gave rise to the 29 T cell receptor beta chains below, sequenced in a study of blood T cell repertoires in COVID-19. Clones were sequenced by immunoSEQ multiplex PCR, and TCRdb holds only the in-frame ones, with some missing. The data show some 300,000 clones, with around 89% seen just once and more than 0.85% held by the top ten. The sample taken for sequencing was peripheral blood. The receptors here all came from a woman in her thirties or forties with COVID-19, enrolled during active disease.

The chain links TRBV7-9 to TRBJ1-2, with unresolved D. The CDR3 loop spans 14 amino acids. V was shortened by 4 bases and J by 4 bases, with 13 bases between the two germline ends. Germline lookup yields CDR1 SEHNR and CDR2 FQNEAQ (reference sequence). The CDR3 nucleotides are TGTGCCAGCAGCTCAAATACACAGTCCTATGGCTACACCTTC. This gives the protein CASSSNTQSYGYTF.

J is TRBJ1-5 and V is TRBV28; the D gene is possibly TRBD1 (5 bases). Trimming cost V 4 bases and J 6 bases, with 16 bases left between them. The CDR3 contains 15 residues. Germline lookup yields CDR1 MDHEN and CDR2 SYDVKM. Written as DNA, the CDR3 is TGTGCCAGCAGTTCTCCCGGGACCGGGAGTCAGCCCCAGCATTTT. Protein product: CASSSPGTGSQPQHF.

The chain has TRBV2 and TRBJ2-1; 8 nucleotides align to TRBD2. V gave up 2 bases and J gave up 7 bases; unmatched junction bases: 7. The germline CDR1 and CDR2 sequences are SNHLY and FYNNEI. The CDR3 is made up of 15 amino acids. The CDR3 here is CASSEWAGGGNEQFF. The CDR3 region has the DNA TGTGCCAGCAGTGAATGGGCGGGAGGAGGGAATGAGCAGTTCTTC.

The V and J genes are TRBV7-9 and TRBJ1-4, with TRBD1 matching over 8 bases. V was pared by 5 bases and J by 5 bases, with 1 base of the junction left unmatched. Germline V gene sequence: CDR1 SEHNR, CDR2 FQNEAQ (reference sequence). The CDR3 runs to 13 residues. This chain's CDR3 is CASSRQGNEKLFF. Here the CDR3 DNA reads TGTGCCAGCAGCCGACAGGGGAATGAAAAACTGTTTTTT.

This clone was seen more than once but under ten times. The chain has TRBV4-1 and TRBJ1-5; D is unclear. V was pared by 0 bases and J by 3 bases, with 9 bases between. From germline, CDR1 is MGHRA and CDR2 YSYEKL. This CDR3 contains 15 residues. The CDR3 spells CASSQDSADNQPQHF. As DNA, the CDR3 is TGCGCCAGCAGCCAAGATTCGGCGGACAATCAGCCCCAGCATTTT.

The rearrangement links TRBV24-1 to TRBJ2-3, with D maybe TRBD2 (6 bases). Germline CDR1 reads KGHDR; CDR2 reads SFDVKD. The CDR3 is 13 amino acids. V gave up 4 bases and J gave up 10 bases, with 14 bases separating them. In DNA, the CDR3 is TGTGCCACCAGTGACCTTGCGGGGACGGCGCAGTATTTT. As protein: CATSDLAGTAQYF.

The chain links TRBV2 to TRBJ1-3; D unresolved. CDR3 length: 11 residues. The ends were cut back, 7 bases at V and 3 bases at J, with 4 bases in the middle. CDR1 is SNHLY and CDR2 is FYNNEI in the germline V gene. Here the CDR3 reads CASIDGNTIYF. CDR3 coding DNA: TGTGCCAGCATAGATGGAAACACCATATATTTT.

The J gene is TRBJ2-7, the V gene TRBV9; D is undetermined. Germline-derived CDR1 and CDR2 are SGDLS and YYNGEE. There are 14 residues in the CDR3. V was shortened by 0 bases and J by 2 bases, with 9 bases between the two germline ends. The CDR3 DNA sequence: TGTGCCAGCAGCGTAGGTGCGGCCCCCTACGAGCAGTACTTC. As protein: CASSVGAAPYEQYF.

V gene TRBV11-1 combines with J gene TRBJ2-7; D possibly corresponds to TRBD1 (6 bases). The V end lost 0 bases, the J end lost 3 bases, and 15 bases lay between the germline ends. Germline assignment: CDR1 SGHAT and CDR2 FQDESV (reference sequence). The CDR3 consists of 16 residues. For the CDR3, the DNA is TGTGCCAGCAGCTTAGCCCAGGGGAAGGGGCTCTACGAGCAGTACTTC. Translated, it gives CASSLAQGKGLYEQYF.

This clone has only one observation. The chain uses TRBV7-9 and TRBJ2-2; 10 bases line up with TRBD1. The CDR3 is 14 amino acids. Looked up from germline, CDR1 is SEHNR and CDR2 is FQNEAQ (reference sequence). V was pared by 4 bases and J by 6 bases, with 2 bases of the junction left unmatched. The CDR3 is CASSSTGGSGELFF. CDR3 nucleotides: TGTGCCAGCAGCTCGACAGGGGGCTCCGGGGAGCTGTTTTTT.

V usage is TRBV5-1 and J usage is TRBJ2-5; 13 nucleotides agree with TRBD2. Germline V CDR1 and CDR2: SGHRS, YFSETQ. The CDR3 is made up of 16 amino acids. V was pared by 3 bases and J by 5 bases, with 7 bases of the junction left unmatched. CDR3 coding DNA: TGCGCCAGCAGCTCCGGACTAGCGGGGGAACGGGAGACCCAGTACTTC. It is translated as CASSSGLAGERETQYF.

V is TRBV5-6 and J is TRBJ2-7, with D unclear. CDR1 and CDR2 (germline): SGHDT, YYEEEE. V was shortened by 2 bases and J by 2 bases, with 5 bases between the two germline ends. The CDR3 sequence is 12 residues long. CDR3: CASSLRAYEQYF. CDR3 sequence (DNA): TGTGCCAGCAGCTTAAGAGCCTACGAGCAGTACTTC.

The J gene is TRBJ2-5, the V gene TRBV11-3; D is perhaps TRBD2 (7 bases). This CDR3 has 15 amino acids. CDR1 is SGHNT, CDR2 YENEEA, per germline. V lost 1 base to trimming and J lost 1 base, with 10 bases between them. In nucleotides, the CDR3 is TGTGCCAGCAGCTTAGGGCGGGGGCTCCAAGAGACCCAGTACTTC. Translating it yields CASSLGRGLQETQYF.

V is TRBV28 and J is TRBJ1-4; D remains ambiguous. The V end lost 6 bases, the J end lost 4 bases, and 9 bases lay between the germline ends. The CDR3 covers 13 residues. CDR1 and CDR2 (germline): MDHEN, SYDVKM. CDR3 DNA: TGTGCCAGCAGGCCGGGAAATAATGAAAAACTGTTTTTT. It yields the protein CASRPGNNEKLFF.

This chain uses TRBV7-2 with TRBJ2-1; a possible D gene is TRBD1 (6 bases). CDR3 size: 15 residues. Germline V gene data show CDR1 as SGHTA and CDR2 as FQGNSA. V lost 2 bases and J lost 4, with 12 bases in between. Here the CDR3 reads CASSLQGPSYNEQFF. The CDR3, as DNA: TGTGCCAGCAGCTTACAGGGGCCATCTTACAATGAGCAGTTCTTC.

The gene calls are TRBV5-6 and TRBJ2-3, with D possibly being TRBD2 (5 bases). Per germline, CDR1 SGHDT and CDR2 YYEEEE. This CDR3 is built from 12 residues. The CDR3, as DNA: TGTGCAGCACACAAAGGACTTAACCGGCAGTATTTT. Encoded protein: CAAHKGLNRQYF.

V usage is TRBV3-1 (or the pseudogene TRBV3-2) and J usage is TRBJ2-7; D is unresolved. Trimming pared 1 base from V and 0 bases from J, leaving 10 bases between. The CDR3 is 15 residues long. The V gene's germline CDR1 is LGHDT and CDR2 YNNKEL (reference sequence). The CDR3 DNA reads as TGTGCCAGCAGCCAAGCGGGTGCATTCTCCTACGAGCAGTACTTC. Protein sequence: CASSQAGAFSYEQYF.

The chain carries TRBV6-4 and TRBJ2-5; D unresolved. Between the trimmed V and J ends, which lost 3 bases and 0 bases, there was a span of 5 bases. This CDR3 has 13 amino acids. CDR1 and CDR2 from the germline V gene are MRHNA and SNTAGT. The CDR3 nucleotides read TGTGCCAGCAGTGAAAGCCACCAAGAGACCCAGTACTTC. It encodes CASSESHQETQYF.

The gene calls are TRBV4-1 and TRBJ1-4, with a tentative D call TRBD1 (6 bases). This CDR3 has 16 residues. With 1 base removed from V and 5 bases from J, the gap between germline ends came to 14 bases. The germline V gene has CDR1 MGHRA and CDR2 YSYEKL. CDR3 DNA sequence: TGCGCCAGCAGCCAAGTATTCGGACAGACGAATGAAAAACTGTTTTTT. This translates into CASSQVFGQTNEKLFF.

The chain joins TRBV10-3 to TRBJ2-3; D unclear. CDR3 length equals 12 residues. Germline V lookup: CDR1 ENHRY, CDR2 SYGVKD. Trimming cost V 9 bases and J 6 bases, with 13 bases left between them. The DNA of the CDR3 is TGTGCCATAGCCCGTCCGAGGGATACGCAGTATTTT. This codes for CAIARPRDTQYF.

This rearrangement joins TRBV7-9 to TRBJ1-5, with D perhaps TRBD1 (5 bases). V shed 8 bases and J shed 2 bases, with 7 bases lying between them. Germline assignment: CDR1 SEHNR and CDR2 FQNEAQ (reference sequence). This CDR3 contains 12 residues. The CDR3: CASQGGNQPQHF. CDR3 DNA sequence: TGTGCCAGCCAGGGCGGCAATCAGCCCCAGCATTTT. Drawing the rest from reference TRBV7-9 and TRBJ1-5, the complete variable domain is DTGVSQNPRHKITKRGQNVTFRCDPISEHNRLYWYRQTLGQGPEFLTYFQNEAQLEKSRLLSDRFSAERPKGSFSTLEIQRTEQGDSAMYLCASQGGNQPQHFGDGTRLSIL.

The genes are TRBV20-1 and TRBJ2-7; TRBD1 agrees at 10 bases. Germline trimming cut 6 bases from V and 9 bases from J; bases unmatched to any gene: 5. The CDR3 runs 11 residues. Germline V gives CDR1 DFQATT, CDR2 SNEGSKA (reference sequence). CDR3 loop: CSARQGAVQYF. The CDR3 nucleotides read TGCAGTGCGCGACAGGGGGCAGTGCAGTACTTC.

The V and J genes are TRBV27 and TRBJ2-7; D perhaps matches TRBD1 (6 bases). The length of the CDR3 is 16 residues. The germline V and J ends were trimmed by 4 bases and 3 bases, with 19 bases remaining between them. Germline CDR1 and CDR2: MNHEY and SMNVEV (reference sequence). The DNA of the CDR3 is TGTGCCAGCAGTTCTACTCGGACAGCCCTTGACTACGAGCAGTACTTC. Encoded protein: CASSSTRTALDYEQYF.

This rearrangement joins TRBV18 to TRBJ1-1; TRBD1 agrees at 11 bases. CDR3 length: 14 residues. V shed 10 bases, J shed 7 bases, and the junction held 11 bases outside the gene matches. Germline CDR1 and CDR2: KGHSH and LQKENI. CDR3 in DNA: TGTGCCACTGGGACAGGGGGGAGAGAGGGTGAAGCTTTCTTT. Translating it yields CATGTGGREGEAFF.

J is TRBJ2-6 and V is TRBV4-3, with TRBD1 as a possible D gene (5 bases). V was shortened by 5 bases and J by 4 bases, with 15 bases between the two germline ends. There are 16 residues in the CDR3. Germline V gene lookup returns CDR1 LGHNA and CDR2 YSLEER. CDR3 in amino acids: CASSLQFRVGANVLTF. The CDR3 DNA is TGCGCCAGCAGCTTACAGTTCAGGGTCGGGGCCAACGTCCTGACTTTC.

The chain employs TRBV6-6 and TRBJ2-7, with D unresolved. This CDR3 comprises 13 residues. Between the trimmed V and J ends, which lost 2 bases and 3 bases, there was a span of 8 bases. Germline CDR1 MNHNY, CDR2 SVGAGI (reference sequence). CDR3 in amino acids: CASSYPLFYEQYF. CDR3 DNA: TGTGCCAGCAGTTACCCTCTCTTCTACGAGCAGTACTTC.

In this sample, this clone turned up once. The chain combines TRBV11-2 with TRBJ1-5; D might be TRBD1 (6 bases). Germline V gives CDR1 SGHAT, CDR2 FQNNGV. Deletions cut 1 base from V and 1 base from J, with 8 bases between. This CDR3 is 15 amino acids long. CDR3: CASSLGTGSNQPQHF. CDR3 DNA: TGTGCCAGCAGCTTAGGTACAGGGAGCAATCAGCCCCAGCATTTT.

CDR3 nucleotides: TGTGCCAGCAGTTACATCGGGACAGGAGGCTACACCTTC. Protein: CASSYIGTGGYTF. J is TRBJ1-2 and V is TRBV6-5; 8 bases align to TRBD1. Germline CDR1 and CDR2: MNHEY and SVGAGI. The CDR3 contains 13 residues. Trimming cost V 2 bases and J 8 bases; bases outside gene matches: 4.

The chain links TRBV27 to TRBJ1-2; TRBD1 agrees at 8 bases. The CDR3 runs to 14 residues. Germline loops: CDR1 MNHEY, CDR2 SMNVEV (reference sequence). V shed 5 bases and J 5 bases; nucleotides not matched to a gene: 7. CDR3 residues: CASSLDRGRYGYTF. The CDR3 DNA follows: TGTGCCAGCAGTCTCGACAGGGGACGATATGGCTACACCTTC.